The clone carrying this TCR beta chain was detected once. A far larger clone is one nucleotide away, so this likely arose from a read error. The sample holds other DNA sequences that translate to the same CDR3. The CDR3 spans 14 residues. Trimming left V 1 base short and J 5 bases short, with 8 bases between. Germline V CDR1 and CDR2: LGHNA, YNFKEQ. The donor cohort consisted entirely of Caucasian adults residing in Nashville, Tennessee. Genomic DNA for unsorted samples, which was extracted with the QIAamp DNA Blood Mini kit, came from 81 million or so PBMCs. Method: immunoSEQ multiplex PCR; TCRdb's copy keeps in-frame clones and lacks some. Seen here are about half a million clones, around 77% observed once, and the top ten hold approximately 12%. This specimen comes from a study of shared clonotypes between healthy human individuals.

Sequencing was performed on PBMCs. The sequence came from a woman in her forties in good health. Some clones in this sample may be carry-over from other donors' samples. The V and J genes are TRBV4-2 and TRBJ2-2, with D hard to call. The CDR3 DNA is TGTGCCAGCAGCCAAGGACTGGAAACCGGGGAGCTGTTTTTT. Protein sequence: CASSQGLETGELFF.